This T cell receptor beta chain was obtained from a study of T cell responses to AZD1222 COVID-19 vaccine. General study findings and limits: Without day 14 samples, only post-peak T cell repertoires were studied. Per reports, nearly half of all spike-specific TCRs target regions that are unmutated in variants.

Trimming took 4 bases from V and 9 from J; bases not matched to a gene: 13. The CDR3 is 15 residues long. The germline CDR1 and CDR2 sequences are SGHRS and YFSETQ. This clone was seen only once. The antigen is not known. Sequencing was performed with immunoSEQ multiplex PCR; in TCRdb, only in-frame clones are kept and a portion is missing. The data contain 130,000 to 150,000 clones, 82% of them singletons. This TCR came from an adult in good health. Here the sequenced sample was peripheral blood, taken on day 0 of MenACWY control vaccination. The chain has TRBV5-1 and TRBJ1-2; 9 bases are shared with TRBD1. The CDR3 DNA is TGCGCCAGCAGCAGGACAGGGGCAAACATCGAAAGCTACACCTTC. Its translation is CASSRTGANIESYTF.